The T cell receptor beta chain under discussion was sequenced for a study of blood T cell repertoires in COVID-19. Study-wide background: COVID-19 samples from acute and convalescent phases originated in the United States, Italy and Spain.

TCRdb keeps only in-frame clones here, not all; method: immunoSEQ multiplex PCR. Among approximately 180,000 clones, 75% to 90% were seen once, and the ten largest hold 6.5% to 7.5%. Those enrolled in Seattle joined during active infection and were followed longitudinally afterward. The ends lost 7 bases at V and 7 bases at J; junction bases unmatched: 13. The CDR3 sequence is 15 residues long. Germline lookup yields CDR1 MNHEY and CDR2 SVGAGI. V gene TRBV6-5 combines with J gene TRBJ2-1; 7 bases align to TRBD1. This receptor was taken from a woman in her forties with COVID-19, enrolled during active disease. The sample comprised peripheral blood. CDR3 region: CASTLRDSELNEQFF. DNA for the CDR3: TGTGCCAGCACCCTCCGGGACAGCGAACTGAATGAGCAGTTCTTC.